These 3 T cell receptor beta chains came from one sample sequenced in a study of blood T cell repertoires in COVID-19. Method: immunoSEQ multiplex PCR; TCRdb's copy keeps in-frame clones and lacks some. The table lists about 270,000 clones, around 90% of them singletons. What was sequenced was PBMCs or T cells enriched from blood (not recorded which). These receptors came from a woman in her twenties or thirties who had recovered from COVID-19.

The chain joins TRBV7-2 to TRBJ1-3; TRBD1 might be the D (5 bases). V lost 3 bases and J lost 2, with 17 bases in between. This CDR3 is built from 17 residues. The germline gives CDR1 SGHTA, CDR2 FQGNSA. The CDR3 DNA follows: TGTGCCAGCAGCTTTTTTACAGGTGTCCCCACTGGAAACACCATATATTTT. It is translated as CASSFFTGVPTGNTIYF. Full variable domain (rest looked up from reference TRBV7-2 and TRBJ1-3): GAGVSQSPSNKVTEKGKDVELRCDPISGHTALYWYRQSLGQGLEFLIYFQGNSAPDKSGLPSDRFSAERTGGSVSTLTIQRTQQEDSAVYLCASSFFTGVPTGNTIYFGEGSWLTVV.

The gene calls are TRBV7-2 and TRBJ2-1, with D perhaps matching TRBD2 (7 bases). The CDR3 spans 13 residues. The germline gives CDR1 SGHTA, CDR2 FQGNSA. The germline V and J ends were trimmed by 2 bases and 10 bases, with 12 bases remaining between them. CDR3 region: CASSLRGGLEQFF. In DNA form, the CDR3 reads TGTGCCAGCAGCTTAAGGGGGGGACTAGAGCAGTTCTTC. Combining the CDR3 with reference TRBV7-2 and TRBJ2-1 gives the whole variable domain GAGVSQSPSNKVTEKGKDVELRCDPISGHTALYWYRQSLGQGLEFLIYFQGNSAPDKSGLPSDRFSAERTGGSVSTLTIQRTQQEDSAVYLCASSLRGGLEQFFGPGTRLTVL.

The chain employs TRBV11-3 and TRBJ1-1; a weak D match, TRBD1 (5 bases). Germline CDR1 is SGHNT and CDR2 is YENEEA. V lost 5 bases to trimming and J lost 4 bases, with 14 bases between them. This CDR3 has 14 residues. The DNA for the CDR3 is TGTGCCAGCAGCAACCGTCGACAGATCACTGAAGCTTTCTTT. It yields the protein CASSNRRQITEAFF.